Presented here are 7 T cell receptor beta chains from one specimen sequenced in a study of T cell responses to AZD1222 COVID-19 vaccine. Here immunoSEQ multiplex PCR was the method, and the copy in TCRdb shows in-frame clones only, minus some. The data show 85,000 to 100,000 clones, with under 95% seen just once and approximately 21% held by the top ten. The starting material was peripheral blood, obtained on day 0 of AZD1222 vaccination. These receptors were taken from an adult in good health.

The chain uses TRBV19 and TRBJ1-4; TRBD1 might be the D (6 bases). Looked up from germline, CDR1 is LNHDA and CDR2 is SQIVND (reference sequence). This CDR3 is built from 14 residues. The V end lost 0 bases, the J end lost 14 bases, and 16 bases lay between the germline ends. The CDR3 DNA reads TGTGCCAGTAGTATAGACCCTACCGGGACAAAGCTGTTTTTT. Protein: CASSIDPTGTKLFF.

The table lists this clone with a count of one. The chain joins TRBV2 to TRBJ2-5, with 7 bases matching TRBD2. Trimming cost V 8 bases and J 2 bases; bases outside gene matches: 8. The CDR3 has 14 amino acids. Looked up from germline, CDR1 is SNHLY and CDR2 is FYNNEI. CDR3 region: CASSGMRGQETQYF. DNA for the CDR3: TGTGCCAGCTCTGGTATGCGGGGGCAAGAGACCCAGTACTTC.

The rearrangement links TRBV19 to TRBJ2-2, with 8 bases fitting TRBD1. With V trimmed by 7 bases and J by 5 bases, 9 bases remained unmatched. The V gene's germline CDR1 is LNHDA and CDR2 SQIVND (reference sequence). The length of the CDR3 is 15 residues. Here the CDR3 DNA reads TGTGCCAGTATTGACAGGGGAGGAATTACCGGGGAGCTGTTTTTT. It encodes CASIDRGGITGELFF. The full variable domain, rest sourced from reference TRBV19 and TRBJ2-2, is DGGITQSPKYLFRKEGQNVTLSCEQNLNHDAMYWYRQDPGQGLRLIYYSQIVNDFQKGDIAEGYSVSREKKESFPLTVTSAQKNPTAFYLCASIDRGGITGELFFGEGSRLTVL.

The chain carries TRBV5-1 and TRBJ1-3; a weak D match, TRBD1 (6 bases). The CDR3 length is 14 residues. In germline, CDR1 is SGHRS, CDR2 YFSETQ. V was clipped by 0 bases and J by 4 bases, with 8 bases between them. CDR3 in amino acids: CASSLGGPGNTIYF. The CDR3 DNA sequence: TGCGCCAGCAGCTTGGGGGGGCCAGGAAACACCATATATTTT. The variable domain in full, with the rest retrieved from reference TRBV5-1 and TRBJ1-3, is KAGVTQTPRYLIKTRGQQVTLSCSPISGHRSVSWYQQTPGQGLQFLFEYFSETQRNKGNFPGRFSGRQFSNSRSEMNVSTLELGDSALYLCASSLGGPGNTIYFGEGSWLTVV.

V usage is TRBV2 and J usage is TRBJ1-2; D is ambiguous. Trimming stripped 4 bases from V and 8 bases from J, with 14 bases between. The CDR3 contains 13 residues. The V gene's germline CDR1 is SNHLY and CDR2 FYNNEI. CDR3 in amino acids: CASSVLRLGGYTF. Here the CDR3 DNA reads TGTGCCAGCAGTGTGCTTAGGCTGGGGGGCTACACCTTC.

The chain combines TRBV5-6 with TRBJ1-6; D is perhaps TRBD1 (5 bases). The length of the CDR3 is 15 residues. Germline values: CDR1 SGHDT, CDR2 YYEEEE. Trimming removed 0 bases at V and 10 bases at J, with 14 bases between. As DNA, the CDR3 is TGTGCCAGCAGCTTGGTTGCAGGGAGCGGCTCACCCCTCCACTTT. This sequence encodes CASSLVAGSGSPLHF.

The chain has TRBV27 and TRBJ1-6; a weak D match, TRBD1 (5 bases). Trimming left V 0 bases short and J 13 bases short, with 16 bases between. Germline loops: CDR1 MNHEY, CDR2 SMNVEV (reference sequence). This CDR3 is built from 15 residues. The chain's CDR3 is CASSLSAGVTPPLHF. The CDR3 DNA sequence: TGTGCCAGCAGTTTATCAGCGGGGGTAACACCCCCCCTCCACTTT.